Each of the 9 T cell receptor beta chains below was sequenced from the same sample in a study of metastatic and nonmetastatic thyroid tumors. There were no patients who had received any treatment before thyroid surgery. TCRdb re-analyzed the PCR reads using MiXCR. Of 39,000 or so clones listed, around 47% are singletons. Sequencing was carried out using tumor tissue. Source of these receptors: a male donor with papillary thyroid cancer or a benign thyroid nodule (not recorded which). Some clones in this sample may be carry-over from other donors' samples.

J is TRBJ2-2 and V is TRBV11-3; tentative D call: TRBD2 (5 bases). Between the trimmed V and J ends, which lost 1 base and 2 bases, there was a span of 8 bases. The germline V gene has CDR1 SGHNT and CDR2 YENEEA. This CDR3 has 15 amino acids. The CDR3 DNA reads TGTGCCAGCAGCTTAGGGCGGGTTAACACCGGGGAGCTGTTTTTT. Encoded protein: CASSLGRVNTGELFF. Variable domain in full (rest from reference TRBV11-3 and TRBJ2-2): EAGVVQSPRYKIIEKKQPVAFWCNPISGHNTLYWYLQNLGQGPELLIRYENEEAVDDSQLPKDRFSAERLKGVDSTLKIQPAELGDSAVYLCASSLGRVNTGELFFGEGSRLTVL.

This clone was recorded a few times. The chain is built from TRBV28 and TRBJ2-7, with 9 bases matching TRBD1. Germline CDR1 and CDR2: MDHEN and SYDVKM. With 7 bases clipped from V and 4 bases from J, the junction kept 11 bases outside the gene matches. This CDR3 is built from 15 residues. The DNA of the CDR3 is TGTGCCAGCACCCTGGGACAGGGAGTTAGGTACGAGCAGTACTTC. This codes for CASTLGQGVRYEQYF.

V usage is TRBV30 and J usage is TRBJ2-1, with D hard to call. The CDR3 runs to 12 residues. CDR1 is GTSNPN, CDR2 SVGIG, per germline (reference sequence). Trimming removed 4 bases at V and 9 bases at J, with 13 bases between. The CDR3 nucleotides read TGTGCCTGGACCCAGTGGTCCGCTGAGCAGTTCTTC. It is translated as CAWTQWSAEQFF.

The chain joins TRBV30 to TRBJ1-2; D remains unclear. The CDR3 is 11 amino acids. Trimming stripped 4 bases from V and 4 bases from J, with 7 bases between. Germline-derived CDR1 and CDR2 are GTSNPN and SVGIG (reference sequence). The CDR3 reads CAWNEVYGYTF. For the CDR3, the DNA is TGTGCCTGGAACGAGGTCTATGGCTACACCTTC. Full variable domain (remainder filled in from reference TRBV30 and TRBJ1-2): SQTIHQWPATLVQPVGSPLSLECTVEGTSNPNLYWYRQAAGRGLQLLFYSVGIGQISSEVPQNLSASRPQDRQFILSSKKLLLSDSGFYLCAWNEVYGYTFGSGTRLTVV.

The rearrangement links TRBV2 to TRBJ2-7; perhaps TRBD2 as D (6 bases). The germline CDR1 and CDR2 sequences are SNHLY and FYNNEI. V was cut by 8 bases and J by 1 base, with 15 bases left in between. CDR3 length: 14 residues. The CDR3 DNA sequence: TGTGCCAGCTACCTGGGACTCCGATCCTACGAGCAGTACTTC. Protein sequence: CASYLGLRSYEQYF.

The chain employs TRBV5-1 and TRBJ2-7, with unresolved D. Germline CDR1 SGHRS, CDR2 YFSETQ. CDR3 length: 14 amino acids. V lost 2 bases, J lost 0 bases, and 9 bases lay in between. CDR3 region: CASSFYPDSYEQYF. DNA of the CDR3: TGCGCCAGCAGCTTTTACCCGGACTCCTACGAGCAGTACTTC.

This clone was detected a few times. The chain couples TRBV2 to TRBJ2-7; 9 bases are shared with TRBD2. The CDR3 has 17 amino acids. The ends lost 4 bases at V and 1 base at J; junction bases unmatched: 11. Germline loops: CDR1 SNHLY, CDR2 FYNNEI. CDR3: CASSGGGLAGTSYEQYF. The CDR3 coding sequence is TGTGCCAGCAGTGGAGGGGGGCTAGCGGGAACGTCCTACGAGCAGTACTTC.

In its sample, this clone ranks as medium-sized. The CDR3 DNA follows: TGTGCCAGCAGGGGTAGCGGGAGGGCCTCGGATGAGCAGTTCTTC. Protein: CASRGSGRASDEQFF. The chain uses TRBV2 and TRBJ2-1; 11 bases fit TRBD2. The germline gives CDR1 SNHLY, CDR2 FYNNEI. CDR3 length equals 15 residues. Trimming at V came to 6 bases and at J to 8 bases, leaving 9 bases not matched to a gene. The full variable domain, rest sourced from reference TRBV2 and TRBJ2-1, is EPEVTQTPSHQVTQMGQEVILRCVPISNHLYFYWYRQILGQKVEFLVSFYNNEISEKSEIFDDQFSVERPDGSNFTLKIRSTKLEDSAMYFCASRGSGRASDEQFFGPGTRLTVL.

This clone showed up just a few times. This sequence joins TRBV6-2 or TRBV6-3 and TRBJ1-6; maybe TRBD1 (5 bases). The germline gives CDR1 MNHEY, CDR2 SVGEGT. The CDR3 spans 13 residues. Between the trimmed V and J ends, which lost 5 bases and 5 bases, there was a span of 7 bases. The CDR3 spells CASSPGHNSPLHF. The DNA of the CDR3 is TGTGCCAGCAGTCCGGGACATAATTCACCCCTCCACTTT.